This TCR beta chain comes out of a study of CD8+CD57+ T cells in acquired aplastic anemia. The overall study: Yields of DNA that came from sorted CD4+ and CD8+ cells averaged roughly 3.3 ug.

Remarks on this clonotype: Antigen: not known. This clone may be a read error of a much larger clone one base away.

Those patients picked for sequencing had displayed CD8+CD57+ cell expansion on flow cytometry. As a group, the patients uniformly had severe acquired aplastic anemia. Study conclusions and caveats: No significant difference in CD8+ Simpson's diversity was found between patients and controls. About 27 shared CD8+ CDR3s appeared highly expressed within patients' immunodominant clones.

Germline lookup yields CDR1 MNHEY and CDR2 SVGAGI. V lost 2 bases to trimming and J lost 1 base; unmatched junction nucleotides: 3. The CDR3 covers 15 residues. CDR3 and TCR beta VDJ profiling relied on a genomic DNA template. Using its own MiXCR run on the reads, TCRdb lists one record per CDR3 protein. Of some 120,000 distinct CDR3 sequences listed, nearly 40% are singletons. The source of this sequence is a human donor with aplastic anemia. Material: sorted CD4+, CD8+, or CD8+CD57+ T cells (not recorded which) from PBMCs. The rearrangement uses TRBV6-5 and TRBJ2-3; 7 bases fit TRBD2. The CDR3 DNA follows: TGTGCCAGCAGTTACCAGCGGGGCCGCACAGATACGCAGTATTTT. This gives the protein CASSYQRGRTDTQYF.